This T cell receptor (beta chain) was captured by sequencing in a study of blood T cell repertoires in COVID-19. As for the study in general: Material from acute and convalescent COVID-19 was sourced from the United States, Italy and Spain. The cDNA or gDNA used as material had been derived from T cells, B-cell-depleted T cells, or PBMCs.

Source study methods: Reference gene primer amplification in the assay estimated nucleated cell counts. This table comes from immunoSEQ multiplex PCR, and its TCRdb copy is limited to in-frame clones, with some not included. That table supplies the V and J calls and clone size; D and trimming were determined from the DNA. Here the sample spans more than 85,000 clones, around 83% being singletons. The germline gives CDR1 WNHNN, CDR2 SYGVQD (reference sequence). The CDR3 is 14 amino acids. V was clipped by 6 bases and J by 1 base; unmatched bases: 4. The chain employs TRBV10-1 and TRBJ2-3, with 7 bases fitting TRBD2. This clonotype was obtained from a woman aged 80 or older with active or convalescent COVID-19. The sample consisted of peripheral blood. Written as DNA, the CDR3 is TGCGCCAGCAGGGCGGGAGCGGGCACAGATACGCAGTATTTT. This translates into CASRAGAGTDTQYF.